This is a list of T cell receptor beta chains from one sample in a study of cytomegalovirus exposure and HLA in healthy donors. The repertoire was sequenced with immunoSEQ multiplex PCR; TCRdb's copy has only in-frame clones and lacks some. The sample includes approximately 190,000 clones, 85% to 90% of them seen just once. Sequencing used PBMCs. These receptors originate from a man aged 25 to 40 in good health and CMV-seronegative. The CDR3 runs from the conserved cysteine through the conserved F or W. D genes are given only for firm matches. Clone size is shown for a subset of rows, as once, few, many or a class of expanded clone.

j_call	v_call	d_call	clone_size	cdr3_length	cdr3_nt	cdr3_aa
TRBJ2-5	TRBV14	.	.	14	TGTGCCAGCAGCCAAGATCTTGTGCAAGAGACCCAGTACTTC	CASSQDLVQETQYF
TRBJ1-1	TRBV4-2	.	.	14	TGTGCCAGCAGCCAAGATACACGGGGAACTGAAGCTTTCTTT	CASSQDTRGTEAFF
TRBJ2-3	TRBV6-4	TRBD1	.	16	TGTGCCAGCAGTGATACCGGGACAGCTAGCACAGATACGCAGTATTTT	CASSDTGTASTDTQYF
TRBJ2-7	TRBV11-2	.	.	13	TGTGCCAGCAGCCCTATCCAGGAAATCGAGCAGTACTTC	CASSPIQEIEQYF
TRBJ2-7	TRBV6-1	TRBD2	.	15	TGTGCCAGCAGTTTACTAGCGGACACCTCCTACGAGCAGTACTTC	CASSLLADTSYEQYF
TRBJ1-1	TRBV6-5	.	.	14	TGTGCCAGCAGTCGGACAGAACAGAACACTGAAGCTTTCTTT	CASSRTEQNTEAFF
TRBJ2-7	TRBV4-2	TRBD1	.	18	TGTGCCAGCAGCCAAGATCTGATCCCGGGACAGGGTTCCTACGAGCAGTACTTC	CASSQDLIPGQGSYEQYF
TRBJ2-1	TRBV28	.	few	13	TGTGCCAGCAGTTCTAGAGACTACAATGAGCAGTTCTTC	CASSSRDYNEQFF
TRBJ2-2	TRBV5-1	.	.	17	TGCGCCAGCAGCTTCCAACTGCCGGGAGTGTCCACCGGGGAGCTGTTTTTT	CASSFQLPGVSTGELFF
TRBJ2-2	TRBV7-8	TRBD2	.	18	TGTGCCAGCAGCCCCAAGGGGCTAGCGGGGGGTTTGGCCGGGGAGCTGTTTTTT	CASSPKGLAGGLAGELFF
TRBJ2-4	TRBV19	TRBD1	.	17	TGTGCCACCAAGCCCAGTGGACAGGGAATAGCCAAAAACATTCAGTACTTC	CATKPSGQGIAKNIQYF
TRBJ2-3	TRBV30	TRBD1	.	14	TGTGCCTGGAACCGGGACAGGGTCACAGATACGCAGTATTTT	CAWNRDRVTDTQYF
TRBJ1-2	TRBV21-1	.	.	15	TGTGCCAGCAGCTTTGGTCAGGACAGCACCTATGGCTACACCTTC	CASSFGQDSTYGYTF
TRBJ1-2	TRBV6-6	.	.	12	TGTGCCAGCAGCCTCCGGGGGGCGGGGTACACCTTC	CASSLRGAGYTF
TRBJ1-3	TRBV5-1	.	.	14	TGCGCCAGCAGCCATCTGGGGCCTGGAAACACCATATATTTT	CASSHLGPGNTIYF
TRBJ1-2	TRBV30	.	.	11	TGTGCCTCCAGGGGACCCTATGGCTACACCTTC	CASRGPYGYTF
TRBJ2-5	TRBV27	.	.	14	TGTGCCAGCAGTTGGCAGGGGCGCGGGGAGACCCAGTACTTC	CASSWQGRGETQYF